These 17 T cell receptor beta chains came from one sample sequenced in a study of shared clonotypes between healthy human individuals. Sequenced by immunoSEQ multiplex PCR; TCRdb stores in-frame clones only, minus some. The sample shows 1.5 million to 1.9 million clones, around 98% of them seen only once. Sample: naive CD4+ T cells sorted from blood. As to subset: CD45RA+ positively selected. The receptor source for this set is a young man in good health.

This clone was recorded once. J is TRBJ1-5 and V is TRBV2, with D tentatively TRBD1 (5 bases). Trimming pared 2 bases from V and 6 bases from J, leaving 11 bases between. The CDR3 extends over 14 amino acids. Per the germline V gene, CDR1 is SNHLY and CDR2 is FYNNEI. The CDR3 loop reads CASSEREGVQPQHF. The DNA for the CDR3 is TGTGCCAGCAGTGAAAGGGAAGGGGTTCAGCCCCAGCATTTT.

The chain links TRBV5-1 to TRBJ2-7; 9 bases fit TRBD1. The CDR3 totals 16 residues. The V and J ends lost 0 bases and 3 bases, in that order; junction bases with no gene match: 7. The germline gives CDR1 SGHRS, CDR2 YFSETQ. The CDR3 coding sequence is TGCGCCAGCAGCTTGGAGGGACAGGGAATCGTCTACGAGCAGTACTTC. Translation: CASSLEGQGIVYEQYF. Combining the CDR3 with reference TRBV5-1 and TRBJ2-7 gives the whole variable domain KAGVTQTPRYLIKTRGQQVTLSCSPISGHRSVSWYQQTPGQGLQFLFEYFSETQRNKGNFPGRFSGRQFSNSRSEMNVSTLELGDSALYLCASSLEGQGIVYEQYFGPGTRLTVT.

The rearrangement uses TRBV19 and TRBJ2-5; D is undetermined. In germline, CDR1 is LNHDA, CDR2 SQIVND (reference sequence). The V gene lost 2 bases and the J gene lost 2 bases, with 9 bases spanning the gap. This CDR3 has 14 residues. The DNA for the CDR3 is TGTGCCAGTAGTATATCGTCGGAACAAGAGACCCAGTACTTC. Encoded protein: CASSISSEQETQYF.

V and J are TRBV11-3 and TRBJ2-7, with D tentatively TRBD2 (6 bases). The CDR3 sequence is 14 residues long. Trimming shortened V by 3 bases and J by 3 bases, and 12 bases separated the two germline ends. Per germline, CDR1 SGHNT and CDR2 YENEEA. The chain's CDR3 is CASSFRAGGYEQYF. The CDR3 DNA sequence: TGTGCCAGCAGCTTCCGGGCCGGGGGCTACGAGCAGTACTTC.

The CDR3 DNA is TGTGCCAGCAGCTTTAGAGCCCGCCAGGCATTAGATCAAGAGACCCAGTACTTC. Translated, it gives CASSFRARQALDQETQYF. The rearrangement joins TRBV7-9 to TRBJ2-5; no definite D call. V was shortened by 3 bases and J by 2 bases, with 22 bases between the two germline ends. This CDR3 comprises 18 residues. The germline CDR1 and CDR2 sequences are SEHNR and FQNEAQ (reference sequence).

V usage is TRBV5-4 and J usage is TRBJ2-2, with D hard to call. Germline V gene lookup returns CDR1 SGHNT and CDR2 YYREEE (reference sequence). The CDR3 runs 17 residues. The V gene lost 0 bases and the J gene lost 2 bases, with 14 bases spanning the gap. Written as DNA, the CDR3 is TGTGCCAGCAGCTTGGACCCTAAGAAGGCAAACACCGGGGAGCTGTTTTTT. This sequence encodes CASSLDPKKANTGELFF.

A note on this clone: Other nucleotide sequences from this sample produce the same CDR3. V and J are TRBV5-1 and TRBJ2-5; 12 nucleotides line up with TRBD2. The germline CDR1 and CDR2 sequences are SGHRS and YFSETQ. With 3 bases clipped from V and 2 bases from J, the junction kept 2 bases outside the gene matches. CDR3 length: 15 residues. The CDR3 sequence: CASSSGLAGQETQYF. The CDR3 DNA follows: TGCGCCAGCAGCTCCGGACTAGCGGGACAAGAGACCCAGTACTTC.

This sequence joins TRBV5-3 and TRBJ2-5; 9 nucleotides line up with TRBD1. TRBV5-3 is noted as an ORF with a role that remains uncertain. The CDR3 is 16 amino acids. The J segment lost 5 bases and the V segment lost 3 bases, leaving 11 bases of the junction unmatched. The CDR3 nucleotides read TGTGCCAGAAGCTCAAACCGGGACAGGGCTTATGAGACCCAGTACTTC. It codes for CARSSNRDRAYETQYF.

The chain is built from TRBV7-3 and TRBJ2-1; 10 nucleotides align to TRBD2. Trimming cost V 1 base and J 8 bases; bases outside gene matches: 14. In germline, CDR1 is SGHTA, CDR2 FQGTGA. The CDR3 totals 18 residues. Here the CDR3 DNA reads TGTGCCAGCAGCTTAAGGGAGTCGGCTAGCGGGAGTAAGCATGAGCAGTTCTTC. The encoded protein is CASSLRESASGSKHEQFF. Full variable domain (outside the CDR3, taken from reference TRBV7-3 and TRBJ2-1): GAGVSQTPSNKVTEKGKYVELRCDPISGHTALYWYRQSLGQGPEFLIYFQGTGAADDSGLPNDRFFAVRPEGSVSTLKIQRTERGDSAVYLCASSLRESASGSKHEQFFGPGTRLTVL.

V gene TRBV29-1 combines with J gene TRBJ2-7, with D maybe TRBD1 (5 bases). The V gene's germline CDR1 is SQVTM and CDR2 ANQGSEA. Deletions cut 4 bases from V and 1 base from J, with 14 bases between. The CDR3 is 14 residues long. The CDR3 nucleotides read TGCAGCGTTGGTCCAGGGATTCATTCCTACGAGCAGTACTTC. Translation gives CSVGPGIHSYEQYF.

The chain combines TRBV5-1 with TRBJ2-1, with TRBD1 matching over 8 bases. The germline gives CDR1 SGHRS, CDR2 YFSETQ. Trimming at V came to 4 bases and at J to 8 bases, leaving 8 bases not matched to a gene. This CDR3 comprises 14 residues. CDR3 residues: CASSPGDRLYEQFF. DNA for the CDR3: TGCGCCAGCAGCCCCGGGGACAGGCTATATGAGCAGTTCTTC.

The chain carries TRBV5-1 and TRBJ2-4; possibly TRBD1 for D (6 bases). The length of the CDR3 is 17 residues. CDR1 is SGHRS, CDR2 YFSETQ, per germline. V lost 3 bases to trimming and J lost 6 bases, with 22 bases between them. For the CDR3, the DNA is TGCGCCAGCAGCTACCGTGACGTCTCAAGGGGGACAAACATTCAGTACTTC. Protein: CASSYRDVSRGTNIQYF. Complete variable domain (other parts from reference TRBV5-1 and TRBJ2-4): KAGVTQTPRYLIKTRGQQVTLSCSPISGHRSVSWYQQTPGQGLQFLFEYFSETQRNKGNFPGRFSGRQFSNSRSEMNVSTLELGDSALYLCASSYRDVSRGTNIQYFGAGTRLSVL.

The rearrangement joins TRBV5-6 to TRBJ2-5; weak D call: TRBD1 (6 bases). This CDR3 has 13 amino acids. V lost 2 bases to trimming and J lost 5 bases, with 10 bases between them. Germline V gene sequence: CDR1 SGHDT, CDR2 YYEEEE. The CDR3 protein is CASSFDRSETQYF. For the CDR3, the DNA is TGTGCCAGCAGCTTTGACAGGTCGGAGACCCAGTACTTC.

This clone was seen just once. This sequence joins TRBV7-7 and TRBJ2-2; no definite D call. Trimming took off 5 bases at V and 0 bases at J, with 7 bases between the two ends. Germline V gene lookup returns CDR1 SSHAT and CDR2 FNYEAQ (reference sequence). The CDR3 has 14 residues. The CDR3 region is CASSTSTNTGELFF. CDR3 coding DNA: TGTGCCAGCAGCACGAGCACGAACACCGGGGAGCTGTTTTTT.

V gene TRBV5-1 combines with J gene TRBJ2-7; the D is unclear. The V end was cut by 0 bases, the J end by 3 bases, with 10 bases between. The germline V gene encodes CDR1 SGHRS and CDR2 YFSETQ. This CDR3 spans 14 amino acids. The CDR3 coding sequence is TGCGCCAGCAGCTTGGCGGGCAGTTTCTACGAGCAGTACTTC. It specifies CASSLAGSFYEQYF.

This clone was seen once. For the CDR3, the DNA is TGTGCCAGCAGCAATTGGGGGGCGCAGGATCAGCCCCAGCATTTT. It codes for CASSNWGAQDQPQHF. This chain uses TRBV21-1 with TRBJ1-5. TRBV21-1 has pseudogene status. The length of the CDR3 is 15 residues.

The chain links TRBV5-1 to TRBJ1-1, with D perhaps TRBD1 (6 bases). Trimming shortened V by 2 bases and J by 5 bases, and 16 bases separated the two germline ends. This CDR3 comprises 15 residues. Germline assignment: CDR1 SGHRS and CDR2 YFSETQ. The CDR3 sequence is CASSFLGHSRTEAFF. CDR3 coding DNA: TGCGCCAGCAGCTTCCTGGGACATTCCCGGACTGAAGCTTTCTTT.